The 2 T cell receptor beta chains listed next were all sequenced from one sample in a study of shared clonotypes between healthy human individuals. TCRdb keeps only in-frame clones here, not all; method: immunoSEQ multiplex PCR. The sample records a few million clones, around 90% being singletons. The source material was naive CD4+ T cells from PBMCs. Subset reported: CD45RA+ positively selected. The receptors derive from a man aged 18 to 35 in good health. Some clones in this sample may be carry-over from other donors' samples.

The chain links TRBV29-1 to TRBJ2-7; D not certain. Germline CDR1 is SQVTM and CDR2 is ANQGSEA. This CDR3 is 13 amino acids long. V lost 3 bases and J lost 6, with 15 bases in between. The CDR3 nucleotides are TGCAGCGTTGAGGGGAATCTTGAGTCCGAGCAGTACTTC. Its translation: CSVEGNLESEQYF.

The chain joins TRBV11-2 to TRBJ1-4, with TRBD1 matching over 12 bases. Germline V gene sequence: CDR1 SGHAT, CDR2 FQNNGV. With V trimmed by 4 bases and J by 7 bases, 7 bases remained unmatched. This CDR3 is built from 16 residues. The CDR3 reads CASSSIRDRGLEKLFF. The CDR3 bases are TGTGCCAGCAGCTCCATCCGGGACAGGGGGCTTGAAAAACTGTTTTTT.